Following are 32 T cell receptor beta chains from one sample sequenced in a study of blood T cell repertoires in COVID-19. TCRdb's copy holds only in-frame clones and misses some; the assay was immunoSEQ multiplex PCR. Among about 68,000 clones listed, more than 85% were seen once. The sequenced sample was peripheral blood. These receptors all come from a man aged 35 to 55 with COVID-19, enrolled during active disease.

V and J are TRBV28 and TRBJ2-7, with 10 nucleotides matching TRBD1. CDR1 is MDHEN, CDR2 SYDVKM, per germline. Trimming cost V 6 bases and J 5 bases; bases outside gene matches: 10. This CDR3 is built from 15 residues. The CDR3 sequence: CASSPTDRGGHEQYF. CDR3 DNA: TGTGCCAGCAGCCCTACGGACAGGGGGGGACACGAGCAGTACTTC.

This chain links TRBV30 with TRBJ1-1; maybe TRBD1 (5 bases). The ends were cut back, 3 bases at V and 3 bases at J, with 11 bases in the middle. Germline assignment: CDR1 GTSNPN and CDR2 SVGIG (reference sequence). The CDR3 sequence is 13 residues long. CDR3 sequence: CAWRQGSYTEAFF. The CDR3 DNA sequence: TGTGCCTGGAGGCAGGGTTCTTACACTGAAGCTTTCTTT.

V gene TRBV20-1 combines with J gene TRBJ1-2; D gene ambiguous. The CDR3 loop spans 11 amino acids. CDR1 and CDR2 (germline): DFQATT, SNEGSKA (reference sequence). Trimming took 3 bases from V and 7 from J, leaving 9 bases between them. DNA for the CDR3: TGCAGTGCTAGGGAAGGGAGTGGCTACACCTTC. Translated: CSAREGSGYTF.

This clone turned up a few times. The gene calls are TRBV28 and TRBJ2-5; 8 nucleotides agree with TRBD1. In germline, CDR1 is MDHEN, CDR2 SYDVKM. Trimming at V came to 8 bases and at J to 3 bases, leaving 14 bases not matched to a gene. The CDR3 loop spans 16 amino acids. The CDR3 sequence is CASRGTGGPLEETQYF. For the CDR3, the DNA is TGTGCCAGCCGGGGGACAGGCGGCCCCCTCGAAGAGACCCAGTACTTC.

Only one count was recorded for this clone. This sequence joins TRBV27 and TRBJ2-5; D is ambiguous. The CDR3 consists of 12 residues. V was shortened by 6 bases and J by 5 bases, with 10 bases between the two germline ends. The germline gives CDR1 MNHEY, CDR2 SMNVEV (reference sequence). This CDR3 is CASRSSSETQYF. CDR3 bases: TGTGCCAGCAGAAGCTCGAGCGAGACCCAGTACTTC.

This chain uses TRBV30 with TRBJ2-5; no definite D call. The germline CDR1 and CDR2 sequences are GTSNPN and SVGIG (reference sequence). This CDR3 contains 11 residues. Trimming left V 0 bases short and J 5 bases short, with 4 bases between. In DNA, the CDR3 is TGTGCCTGGAGTGTACTGGAGACCCAGTACTTC. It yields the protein CAWSVLETQYF.

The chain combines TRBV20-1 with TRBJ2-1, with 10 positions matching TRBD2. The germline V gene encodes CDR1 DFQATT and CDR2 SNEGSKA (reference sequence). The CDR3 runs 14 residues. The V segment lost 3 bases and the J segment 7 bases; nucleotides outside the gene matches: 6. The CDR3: CSASGTSELNEQFF. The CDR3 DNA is TGCAGTGCTAGTGGGACTAGCGAGTTAAATGAGCAGTTCTTC.

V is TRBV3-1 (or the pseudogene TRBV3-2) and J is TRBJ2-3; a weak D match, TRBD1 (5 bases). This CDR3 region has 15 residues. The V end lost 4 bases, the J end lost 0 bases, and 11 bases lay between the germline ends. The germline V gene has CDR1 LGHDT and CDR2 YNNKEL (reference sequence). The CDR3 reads CASSLGHLSTDTQYF. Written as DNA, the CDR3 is TGTGCCAGCAGCCTCGGACACCTCAGCACAGATACGCAGTATTTT.

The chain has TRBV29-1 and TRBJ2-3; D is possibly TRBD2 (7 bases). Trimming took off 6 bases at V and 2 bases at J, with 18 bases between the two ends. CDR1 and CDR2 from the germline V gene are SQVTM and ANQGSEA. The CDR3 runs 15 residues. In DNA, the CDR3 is TGCAGCGTCGAGGGGAGGGGACAAGCCACAGATACGCAGTATTTT. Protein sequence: CSVEGRGQATDTQYF.

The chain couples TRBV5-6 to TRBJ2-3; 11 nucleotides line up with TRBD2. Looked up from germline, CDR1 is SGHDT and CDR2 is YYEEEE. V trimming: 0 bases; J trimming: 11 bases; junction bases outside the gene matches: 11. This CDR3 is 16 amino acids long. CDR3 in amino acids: CASSLARPTSGVRQYF. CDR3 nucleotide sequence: TGTGCCAGCAGCTTGGCCAGGCCGACTAGCGGGGTTAGGCAGTATTTT.

The CDR3 DNA is TGTGCCAGCAGTCAAACAGGTGATTCACCCCTCCACTTT. This sequence encodes CASSQTGDSPLHF. The chain uses TRBV14 and TRBJ1-6; D perhaps matches TRBD1 (5 bases). V lost 6 bases to trimming and J lost 8 bases, with 11 bases between them. Germline CDR1 is SGHDN and CDR2 is FVKESK. The CDR3 covers 13 residues.

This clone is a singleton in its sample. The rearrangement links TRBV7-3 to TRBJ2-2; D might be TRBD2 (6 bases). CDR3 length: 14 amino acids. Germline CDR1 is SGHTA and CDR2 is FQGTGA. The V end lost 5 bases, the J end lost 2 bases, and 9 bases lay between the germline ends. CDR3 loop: CASSPGLNTGELFF. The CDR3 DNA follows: TGTGCCAGCAGCCCAGGACTAAACACCGGGGAGCTGTTTTTT.

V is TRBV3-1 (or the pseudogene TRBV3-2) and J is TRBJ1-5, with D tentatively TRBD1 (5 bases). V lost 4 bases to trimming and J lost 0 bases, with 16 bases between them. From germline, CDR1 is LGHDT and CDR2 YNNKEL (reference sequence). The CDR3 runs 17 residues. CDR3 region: CASSLQGTRSSNQPQHF. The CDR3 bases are TGTGCCAGCAGCCTCCAGGGTACCAGGAGTAGCAATCAGCCCCAGCATTTT.

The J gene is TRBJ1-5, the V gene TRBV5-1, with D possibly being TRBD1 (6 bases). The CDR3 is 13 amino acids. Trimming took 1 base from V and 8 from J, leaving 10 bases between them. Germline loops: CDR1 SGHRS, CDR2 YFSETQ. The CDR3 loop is CASSLTGTEPQHF. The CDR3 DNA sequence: TGCGCCAGCAGCTTGACAGGGACGGAGCCCCAGCATTTT.

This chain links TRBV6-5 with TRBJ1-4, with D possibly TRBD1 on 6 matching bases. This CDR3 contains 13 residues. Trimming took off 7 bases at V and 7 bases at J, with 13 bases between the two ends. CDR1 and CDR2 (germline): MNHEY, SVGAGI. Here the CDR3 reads CASNSIGGEKLFF. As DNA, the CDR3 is TGTGCCAGCAACTCAATAGGGGGTGAAAAACTGTTTTTT.

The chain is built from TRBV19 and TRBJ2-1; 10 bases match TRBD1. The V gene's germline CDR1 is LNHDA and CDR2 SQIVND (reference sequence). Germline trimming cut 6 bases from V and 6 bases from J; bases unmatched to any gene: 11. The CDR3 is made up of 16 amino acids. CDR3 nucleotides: TGTGCCAGTAGAAGCAGCCCCGGACAGGGGGGCAATGAGCAGTTCTTC. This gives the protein CASRSSPGQGGNEQFF.

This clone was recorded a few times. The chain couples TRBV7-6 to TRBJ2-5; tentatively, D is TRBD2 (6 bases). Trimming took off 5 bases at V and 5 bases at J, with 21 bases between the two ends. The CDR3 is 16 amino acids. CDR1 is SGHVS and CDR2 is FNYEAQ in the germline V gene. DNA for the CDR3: TGTGCCAGCAGCACGTCCGGGACTGCTAACTGGGAGACCCAGTACTTC. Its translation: CASSTSGTANWETQYF. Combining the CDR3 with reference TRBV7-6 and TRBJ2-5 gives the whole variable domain GAGVSQSPRYKVTKRGQDVALRCDPISGHVSLYWYRQALGQGPEFLTYFNYEAQQDKSGLPNDRFSAERPEGSISTLTIQRTEQRDSAMYRCASSTSGTANWETQYFGPGTRLLVL.

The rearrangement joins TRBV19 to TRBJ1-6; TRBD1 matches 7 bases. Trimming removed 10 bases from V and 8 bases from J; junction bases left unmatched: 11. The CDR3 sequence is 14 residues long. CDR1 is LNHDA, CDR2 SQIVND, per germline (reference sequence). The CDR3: CATWDSSKDSPLHF. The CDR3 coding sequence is TGTGCCACCTGGGACAGCTCAAAAGATTCACCCCTCCACTTT.

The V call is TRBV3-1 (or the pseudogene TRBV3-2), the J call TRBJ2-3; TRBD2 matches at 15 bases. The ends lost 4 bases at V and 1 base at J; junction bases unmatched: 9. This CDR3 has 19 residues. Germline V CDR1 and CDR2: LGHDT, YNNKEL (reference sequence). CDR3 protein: CASSLRTSGGAGGTDTQYF. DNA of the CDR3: TGTGCCAGCAGCCTGAGGACTAGCGGGGGGGCCGGAGGCACAGATACGCAGTATTTT.

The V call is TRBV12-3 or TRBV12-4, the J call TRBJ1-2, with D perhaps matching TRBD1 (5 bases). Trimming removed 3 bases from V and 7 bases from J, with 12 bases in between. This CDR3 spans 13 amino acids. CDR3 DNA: TGTGCCAGCAGTTTTGGGCAGGGCGGTGGCTACACCTTC. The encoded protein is CASSFGQGGGYTF.

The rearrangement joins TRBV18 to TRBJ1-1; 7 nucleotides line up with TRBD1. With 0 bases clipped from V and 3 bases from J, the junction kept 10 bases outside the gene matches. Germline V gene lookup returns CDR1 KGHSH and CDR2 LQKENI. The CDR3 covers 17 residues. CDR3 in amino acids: CASSPPDRAGGYTEAFF. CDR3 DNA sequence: TGTGCCAGCTCACCACCCGACAGGGCTGGGGGGTACACTGAAGCTTTCTTT. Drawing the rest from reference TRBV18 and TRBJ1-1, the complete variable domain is NAGVMQNPRHLVRRRGQEARLRCSPMKGHSHVYWYRQLPEEGLKFMVYLQKENIIDESGMPKERFSAEFPKEGPSILRIQQVVRGDSAAYFCASSPPDRAGGYTEAFFGQGTRLTVV.

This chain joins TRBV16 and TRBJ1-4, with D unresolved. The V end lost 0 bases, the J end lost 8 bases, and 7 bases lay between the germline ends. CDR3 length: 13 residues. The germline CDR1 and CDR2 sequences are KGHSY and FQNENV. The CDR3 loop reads CASSQSRVEKLFF. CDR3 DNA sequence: TGTGCCAGCAGCCAATCGAGGGTCGAAAAACTGTTTTTT.

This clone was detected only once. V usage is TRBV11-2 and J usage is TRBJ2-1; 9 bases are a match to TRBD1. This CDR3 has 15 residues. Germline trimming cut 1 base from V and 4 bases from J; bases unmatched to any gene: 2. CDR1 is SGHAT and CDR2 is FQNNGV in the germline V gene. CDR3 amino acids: CASSLGDRVYNEQFF. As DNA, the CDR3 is TGTGCCAGCAGCTTAGGGGACAGGGTTTACAATGAGCAGTTCTTC.

The CDR3 bases are TGTGCCAGCAGTTTAGAGGGTCAGCCCCAGCATTTT. This codes for CASSLEGQPQHF. The chain couples TRBV28 to TRBJ1-5; D not certain. CDR3 length: 12 residues. The germline V gene has CDR1 MDHEN and CDR2 SYDVKM. V lost 2 bases to trimming and J lost 6 bases, with 5 bases between them. Full variable domain (rest looked up from reference TRBV28 and TRBJ1-5): DVKVTQSSRYLVKRTGEKVFLECVQDMDHENMFWYRQDPGLGLRLIYFSYDVKMKEKGDIPEGYSVSREKKERFSLILESASTNQTSMYLCASSLEGQPQHFGDGTRLSIL.

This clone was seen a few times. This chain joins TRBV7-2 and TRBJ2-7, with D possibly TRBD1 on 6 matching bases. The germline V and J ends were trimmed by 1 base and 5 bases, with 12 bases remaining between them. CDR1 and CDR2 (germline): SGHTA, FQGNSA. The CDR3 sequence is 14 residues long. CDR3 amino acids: CASSLDGRGNEQYF. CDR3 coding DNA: TGTGCCAGCAGCTTAGATGGCAGGGGCAACGAGCAGTACTTC.

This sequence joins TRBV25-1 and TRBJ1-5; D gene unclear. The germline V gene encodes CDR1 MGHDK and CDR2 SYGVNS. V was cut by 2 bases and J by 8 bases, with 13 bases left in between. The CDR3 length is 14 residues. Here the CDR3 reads CASSEGSTVEPQHF. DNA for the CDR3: TGTGCCAGCAGTGAAGGAAGCACAGTGGAGCCCCAGCATTTT. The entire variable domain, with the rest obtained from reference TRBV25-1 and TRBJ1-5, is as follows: EADIYQTPRYLVIGTGKKITLECSQTMGHDKMYWYQQDPGMELHLIHYSYGVNSTEKGDLSSESTVSRIRTEHFPLTLESARPSHTSQYLCASSEGSTVEPQHFGDGTRLSIL.

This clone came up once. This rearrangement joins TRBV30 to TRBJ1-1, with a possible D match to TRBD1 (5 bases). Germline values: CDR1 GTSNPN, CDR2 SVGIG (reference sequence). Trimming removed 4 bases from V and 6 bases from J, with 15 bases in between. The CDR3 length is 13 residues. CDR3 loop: CAWMRWGEAEAFF. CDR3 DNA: TGTGCCTGGATGAGGTGGGGGGAAGCTGAAGCTTTCTTT.

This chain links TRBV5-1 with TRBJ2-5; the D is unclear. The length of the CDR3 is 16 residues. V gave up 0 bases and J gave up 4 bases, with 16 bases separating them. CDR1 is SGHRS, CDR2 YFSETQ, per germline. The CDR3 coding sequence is TGCGCCAGCAGCTTGGTGCCCACCACTCTTGCAGAGACCCAGTACTTC. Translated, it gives CASSLVPTTLAETQYF.

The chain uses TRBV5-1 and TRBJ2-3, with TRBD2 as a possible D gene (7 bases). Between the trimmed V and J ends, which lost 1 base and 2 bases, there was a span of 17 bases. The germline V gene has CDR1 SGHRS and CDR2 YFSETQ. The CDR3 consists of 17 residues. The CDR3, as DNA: TGCGCCAGCAGCTTGTGGTCGGGGGGCGGATCCACAGATACGCAGTATTTT. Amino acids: CASSLWSGGGSTDTQYF.

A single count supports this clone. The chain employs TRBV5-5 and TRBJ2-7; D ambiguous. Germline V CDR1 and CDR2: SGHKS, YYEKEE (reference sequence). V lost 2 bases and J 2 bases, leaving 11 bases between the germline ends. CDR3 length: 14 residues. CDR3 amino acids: CASSLGWAAYEQYF. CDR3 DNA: TGTGCCAGCAGCTTAGGTTGGGCAGCCTACGAGCAGTACTTC.

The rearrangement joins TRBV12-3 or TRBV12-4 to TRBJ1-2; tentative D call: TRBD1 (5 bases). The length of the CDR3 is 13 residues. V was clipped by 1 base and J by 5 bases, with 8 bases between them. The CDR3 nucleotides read TGTGCCAGCAGTTTAGTCAGGGAATATGGCTACACCTTC. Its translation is CASSLVREYGYTF.

CDR3 nucleotide sequence: TGTGCCTGGAGTGTAGGGACAGGGTACGAAAAACTGTTTTTT. This sequence encodes CAWSVGTGYEKLFF. The genes are TRBV30 and TRBJ1-4; 9 bases map to TRBD1. V was pared by 0 bases and J by 8 bases, with 4 bases of the junction left unmatched. This CDR3 has 14 residues. The germline CDR1 and CDR2 sequences are GTSNPN and SVGIG (reference sequence).